This T cell receptor (beta chain) comes out of a study of T cell responses to AZD1222 COVID-19 vaccine. Study-level findings and limits: Nearly half of the spike-specific TCRs reportedly recognize variant regions that carry no mutations.

Recipients boosted at about 4 weeks or about 12 weeks are pooled. The CDR3 extends over 14 amino acids. V was pared by 4 bases and J by 2 bases, with 12 bases between. Germline lookup yields CDR1 SGHDT and CDR2 YYEEEE. Sequencing used immunoSEQ multiplex PCR; TCRdb keeps in-frame clones, though not all of them. The sample includes roughly 40,000 clones, around 91% seen only once; the top ten take over 35%. A word on this clone: Antigen: not known.

The material sequenced was peripheral blood, taken 28 days after the second AZD1222 dose. The sequence was collected from an adult who received the AZD1222 COVID-19 vaccine. The chain uses TRBV5-6 and TRBJ1-2; D is possibly TRBD1 (5 bases). The CDR3 DNA sequence: TGTGCCAGCAGCACTCGACAGACCAACTATGGCTACACCTTC. Its protein is CASSTRQTNYGYTF.